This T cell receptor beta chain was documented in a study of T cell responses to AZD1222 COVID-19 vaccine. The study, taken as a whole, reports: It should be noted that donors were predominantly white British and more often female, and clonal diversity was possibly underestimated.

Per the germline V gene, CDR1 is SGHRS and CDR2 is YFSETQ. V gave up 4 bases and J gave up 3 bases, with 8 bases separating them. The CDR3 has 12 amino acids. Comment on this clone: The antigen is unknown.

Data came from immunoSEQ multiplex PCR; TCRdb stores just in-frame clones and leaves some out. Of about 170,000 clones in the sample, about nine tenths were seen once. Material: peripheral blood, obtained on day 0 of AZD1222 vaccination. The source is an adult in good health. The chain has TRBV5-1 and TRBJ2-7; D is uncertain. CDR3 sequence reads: CASSPPSYEQYF. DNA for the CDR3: TGCGCCAGCAGCCCCCCCAGCTACGAGCAGTACTTC.